This entry lists 18 T cell receptor beta chains sequenced from one sample in a study of T cell repertoires in cytomegalovirus infection (dated by TCRdb to 2018 to 2020). The treatment or condition label here, explained by the study, means: in vitro stimulation with specific CMV peptide epitopes to enrich CMV-specific T cells. TCRdb shows the sequencer as Illumina HiSeq 1500. The raw public data were reprocessed by TCRdb itself: fastp quality trimming at Q25, MiXCR clonotype calling, in-frame beta chains only. Every entry covers one CDR3 protein and lists the most common genes and DNA from its rows. This sample gives about 280,000 distinct CDR3 sequences in total; under 25% of them show up just once. The ten biggest clones cover under 25% of the sample. The antigens of these receptors remain unknown. Here the sequenced sample was cultured PBMCs, taken from culture after CMV antigen stimulation. The receptors here all came from a human donor in good health (CMV status not recorded). Some clones in this sample may be carry-over from other donors' samples.

This chain joins TRBV20-1 and TRBJ2-3; 11 nucleotides agree with TRBD2. Germline V CDR1 and CDR2: DFQATT, SNEGSKA (reference sequence). V lost 6 bases, J lost 3 bases, and 5 bases stayed unmatched. There are 14 residues in the CDR3. DNA for the CDR3: TGCAGTGCCTTAGCGGGAGGGTTTACAGATACGCAGTATTTT. Translating it yields CSALAGGFTDTQYF.

This clonotype was found a few times. The V and J genes are TRBV7-2 and TRBJ1-2, with a weak D call TRBD1 (5 bases). The CDR3 covers 13 residues. Germline CDR1 SGHTA, CDR2 FQGNSA. V lost 6 bases and J 7 bases, leaving 15 bases between the germline ends. The CDR3, as DNA: TGTGCCAGCAGGGGCGAGGGAGGGACTGGCTACACCTTC. It codes for CASRGEGGTGYTF.

This clonotype was found many times. The chain carries TRBV7-7 and TRBJ2-3; the D is unclear. Germline lookup yields CDR1 SSHAT and CDR2 FNYEAQ (reference sequence). Trimming took 1 base from V and 6 from J, leaving 8 bases between them. CDR3 length: 13 residues. CDR3 nucleotides: TGTGCCAGCAGCTTAGTTCCGGCCGATACGCAGTATTTT. It translates to CASSLVPADTQYF.

This clonotype was detected only a few times. The chain has TRBV27 and TRBJ1-2; D remains unclear. Trimming took 0 bases from V and 4 from J, leaving 12 bases between them. CDR3 length: 15 residues. Germline CDR1 MNHEY, CDR2 SMNVEV (reference sequence). The CDR3 DNA is TGTGCCAGCAGTTTATCGGTGGAGGCCCGCTATGGCTACACCTTC. This encodes CASSLSVEARYGYTF.

The V call is TRBV6-2 or TRBV6-3, the J call TRBJ2-5, with TRBD2 as a possible D gene (6 bases). This CDR3 region has 16 residues. Germline CDR1 MNHEY, CDR2 SVGEGT. V lost 7 bases to trimming and J lost 4 bases, with 22 bases between them. CDR3 residues: CASTPPGAGLGETQYF. Here the CDR3 DNA reads TGTGCCAGCACTCCCCCCGGGGCGGGATTGGGAGAGACCCAGTACTTC.

The chain recombines TRBV6-6 with TRBJ1-1, with a weak D call TRBD1 (5 bases). Trimming took off 0 bases at V and 1 base at J, with 9 bases between the two ends. CDR3 size: 15 residues. The germline CDR1 and CDR2 sequences are MNHNY and SVGAGI (reference sequence). As DNA, the CDR3 is TGTGCCAGCAGTTACTCGGGACGTTCGAACACTGAAGCTTTCTTT. It yields the protein CASSYSGRSNTEAFF.

This clonotype has at least ten counts. J is TRBJ2-7 and V is TRBV7-3; the D is unclear. Per the germline V gene, CDR1 is SGHTA and CDR2 is FQGTGA. This CDR3 has 15 residues. Trimming took off 5 bases at V and 0 bases at J, with 14 bases between the two ends. DNA for the CDR3: TGTGCCAGCAGCCAGCATCCCGGAGACTCCTACGAGCAGTACTTC. This gives the protein CASSQHPGDSYEQYF.

The V gene is TRBV5-1, the J gene TRBJ2-5, with TRBD2 matching 9 bases. Germline V gene data show CDR1 as SGHRS and CDR2 as YFSETQ. The CDR3 has 15 residues. J lost 3 bases, V lost 0 bases, and 3 bases had no gene match. The CDR3 DNA follows: TGCGCCAGCAGCTTGGGACTAGCGGCTAAAGAGACCCAGTACTTC. It codes for CASSLGLAAKETQYF.

The sample holds many counts of this clonotype. V and J are TRBV7-2 and TRBJ2-1, with a weak D call TRBD1 (6 bases). V was pared by 0 bases and J by 4 bases, with 13 bases between. Germline loops: CDR1 SGHTA, CDR2 FQGNSA. The CDR3 loop spans 16 amino acids. CDR3 in DNA: TGTGCCAGCAGCTTAGCTTACCGGACAGATTACAATGAGCAGTTCTTC. Protein: CASSLAYRTDYNEQFF. Supplemented by reference TRBV7-2 and TRBJ2-1, the full variable domain reads GAGVSQSPSNKVTEKGKDVELRCDPISGHTALYWYRQSLGQGLEFLIYFQGNSAPDKSGLPSDRFSAERTGGSVSTLTIQRTQQEDSAVYLCASSLAYRTDYNEQFFGPGTRLTVL.

This clonotype appeared many times. The chain combines TRBV7-8 with TRBJ1-4, with D perhaps TRBD1 (5 bases). The CDR3 sequence is 15 residues long. Per germline, CDR1 SGHVS and CDR2 FQNEAQ. Trimming left V 1 base short and J 4 bases short, with 10 bases between. CDR3 sequence reads: CASSLGGAVNEKLFF. The CDR3 nucleotides are TGTGCCAGCAGCTTAGGCGGGGCCGTTAATGAAAAACTGTTTTTT.

J is TRBJ1-1 and V is TRBV12-3 or TRBV12-4, with D unresolved. V was clipped by 0 bases and J by 3 bases, with 8 bases between them. CDR3 length equals 14 residues. The CDR3 sequence is CASSLAPAYTEAFF. In DNA, the CDR3 is TGTGCCAGCAGTTTAGCCCCAGCTTACACTGAAGCTTTCTTT.

The table lists this clonotype with many counts. This chain links TRBV6-1 with TRBJ2-2, with D perhaps TRBD2 (6 bases). From germline, CDR1 is MNHNS and CDR2 SASEGT. The CDR3 is made up of 15 amino acids. Trimming removed 5 bases at V and 0 bases at J, with 10 bases between. Here the CDR3 DNA reads TGTGCCAGCAGTCGGGACTCCGCGAACACCGGGGAGCTGTTTTTT. It codes for CASSRDSANTGELFF.

V usage is TRBV24-1 and J usage is TRBJ2-1; D gene ambiguous. This CDR3 comprises 15 residues. V was trimmed by 9 bases and J by 0 bases, leaving 14 bases between them. Germline V gene data show CDR1 as KGHDR and CDR2 as SFDVKD. In nucleotides, the CDR3 is TGTGCCACCCGGGCGGCAGGCGGCTCCTACAATGAGCAGTTCTTC. Its protein product is CATRAAGGSYNEQFF.

This clonotype was seen only a few times. This chain uses TRBV7-9 with TRBJ1-1; 7 bases line up with TRBD1. The CDR3 runs 15 residues. CDR1 SEHNR and CDR2 FQNEAQ come from the germline V gene (reference sequence). V was clipped by 6 bases and J by 0 bases; unmatched bases: 7. The CDR3, as DNA: TGTGCCAGCAGGCAAAGGGACAGCGTGAACACTGAAGCTTTCTTT. Its translation: CASRQRDSVNTEAFF.

This chain connects TRBV9 to TRBJ2-1, with TRBD2 matching over 7 bases. Looked up from germline, CDR1 is SGDLS and CDR2 is YYNGEE. This CDR3 comprises 15 residues. V lost 0 bases and J lost 9; bases outside the gene matches: 9. CDR3 loop: CASSVDIAGVGEQFF. In DNA, the CDR3 is TGTGCCAGCAGCGTAGATATCGCGGGAGTCGGTGAGCAGTTCTTC.

This clonotype was detected a few times. This chain links TRBV7-9 with TRBJ2-5; 8 bases align to TRBD1. Germline CDR1 SEHNR, CDR2 FQNEAQ (reference sequence). The CDR3 totals 14 residues. After removal of 5 bases from V and 5 bases from J, the junction contained 7 bases not matched to a gene. CDR3 bases: TGTGCCAGCAGCGCGCAGGGGGCCGGTGAGACCCAGTACTTC. It encodes CASSAQGAGETQYF.

V gene TRBV29-1 combines with J gene TRBJ2-1, with unresolved D. This CDR3 contains 16 residues. Germline CDR1 and CDR2: SQVTM and ANQGSEA. V lost 6 bases and J 0 bases, leaving 18 bases between the germline ends. CDR3 nucleotides: TGCAGCGTACGCTATCCTCGGTTGAGCTCCTACAATGAGCAGTTCTTC. It specifies CSVRYPRLSSYNEQFF.

The V gene is TRBV20-1, the J gene TRBJ2-1; D not certain. Germline V CDR1 and CDR2: DFQATT, SNEGSKA (reference sequence). This CDR3 has 15 amino acids. The ends were cut back, 6 bases at V and 0 bases at J, with 15 bases in the middle. The CDR3 DNA reads as TGCAGTGCCGACCCAAGCAGGAGCTCCTACAATGAGCAGTTCTTC. This codes for CSADPSRSSYNEQFF.